This TCR beta chain was recovered during a study of spatial heterogeneity in lung cancer. V was shortened by 6 bases and J by 3 bases, with 13 bases between the two germline ends. Looked up from germline, CDR1 is MNHEY and CDR2 is SVGAGI. The CDR3 has 14 residues. This clonotype is medium-sized. Its antigen remains unknown. The time point here: sample taken at primary tumor resection. The donors comprised roughly 71 untreated early-stage non-small cell lung cancer patients. Whole RNA from tumor, nontumor lung or frozen PBMC was sequenced unsorted. TCRdb re-analysed the 5' RACE reads in MiXCR, keeping a single row per CDR3 protein. The repertoire has about 3,900 distinct CDR3 sequences, about 4% of them found once; the top ten carry about 51%. Study findings and constraints: Expanded TCRs that were ubiquitous or regional had counts tracking ubiquitous and regional nonsynonymous mutations, respectively. The estimated TCR-seq coverage of tumor T cells amounted to 6% to 7% when looking at alpha chains and roughly 13% when looking at beta chains. Tumors with more nonsynonymous mutations had more expanded intratumoral alpha and beta TCRs.

Sequencing used lung tumor tissue, obtained at surgery. V usage is TRBV6-5 and J usage is TRBJ2-3; possible D gene TRBD2, 5 bases. The sequence came from a male donor with early-stage non-small cell lung cancer. The CDR3 is CASRDFGGTDTQYF. CDR3 nucleotide sequence: TGTGCCAGCAGGGACTTCGGCGGAACAGATACGCAGTATTTT.